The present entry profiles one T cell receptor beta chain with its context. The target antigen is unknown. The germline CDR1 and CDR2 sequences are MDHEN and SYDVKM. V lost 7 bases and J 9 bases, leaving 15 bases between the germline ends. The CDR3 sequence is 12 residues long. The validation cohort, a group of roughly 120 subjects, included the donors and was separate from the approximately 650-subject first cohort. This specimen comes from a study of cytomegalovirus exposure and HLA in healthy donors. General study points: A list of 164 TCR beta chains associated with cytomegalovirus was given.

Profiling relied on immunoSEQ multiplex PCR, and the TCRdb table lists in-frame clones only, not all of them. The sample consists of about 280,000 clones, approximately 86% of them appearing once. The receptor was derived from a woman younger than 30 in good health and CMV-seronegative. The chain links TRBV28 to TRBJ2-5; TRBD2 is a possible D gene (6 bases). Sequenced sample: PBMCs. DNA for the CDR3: TGTGCCAGCACCCAGGAGGGAGTCCCCCAGTACTTC. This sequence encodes CASTQEGVPQYF.